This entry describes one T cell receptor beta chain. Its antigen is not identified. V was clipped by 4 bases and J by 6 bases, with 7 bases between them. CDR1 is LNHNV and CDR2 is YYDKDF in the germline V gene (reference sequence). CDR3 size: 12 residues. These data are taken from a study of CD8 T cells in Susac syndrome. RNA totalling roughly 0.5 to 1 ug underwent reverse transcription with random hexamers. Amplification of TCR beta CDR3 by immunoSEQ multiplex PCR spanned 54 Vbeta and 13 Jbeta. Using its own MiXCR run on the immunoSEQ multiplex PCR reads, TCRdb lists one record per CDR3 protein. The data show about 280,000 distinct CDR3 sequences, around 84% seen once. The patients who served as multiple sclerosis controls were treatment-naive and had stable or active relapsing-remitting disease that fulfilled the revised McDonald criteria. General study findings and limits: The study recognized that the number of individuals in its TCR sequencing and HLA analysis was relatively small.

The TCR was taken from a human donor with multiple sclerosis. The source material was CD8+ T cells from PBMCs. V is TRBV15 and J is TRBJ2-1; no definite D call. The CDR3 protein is CATSNYFNEQFF. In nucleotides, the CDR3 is TGTGCCACCAGCAACTACTTCAATGAGCAGTTCTTC.